This TCR beta chain came from a study of T cell repertoires in cytomegalovirus infection. Study-level information: Public signatures in TCR beta pointed to CMV infection and matching HLA type. Points from the study as a whole: CMV-specific TCR beta clonotypes restricted by HLA-C were the ones dominating the ex vivo response. Summed frequency of public TCR beta families distinguished CMV carriers with the relevant HLA.

Germline CDR1 and CDR2: LNHDA and SQIVND (reference sequence). Trimming shortened V by 3 bases and J by 6 bases, and 14 bases separated the two germline ends. The CDR3 consists of 14 residues. Details on this clonotype: Its specificity is unknown.

TCRdb processed the reads anew with MiXCR; each CDR3 protein has one entry. This sample has 200,000 to 300,000 distinct CDR3 sequences, with roughly 9.1% found just once. The TCR was taken from a human donor in good health (CMV status not recorded). Some clones in this sample may be carry-over from other donors' samples. The sequenced material came from PBMCs. The chain employs TRBV19 and TRBJ2-5; tentatively, D is TRBD2 (6 bases). The CDR3 region has the DNA TGTGCCAGTAGTATTGAGGCGGGGAGAAAGACCCAGTACTTC. Translated, it gives CASSIEAGRKTQYF.